This passage covers 14 T cell receptor beta chains from one sample sequenced in a study of cytomegalovirus exposure and HLA in healthy donors. Use of 60 Vbeta and 13 Jbeta primers characterized the PCR. The repertoire was sequenced with immunoSEQ multiplex PCR; TCRdb's copy has only in-frame clones and lacks some. The repertoire holds 90,000 to 120,000 clones, with roughly three quarters as singletons. Sequenced sample: PBMCs. The receptors shown here come from a man in his forties in good health and CMV-seropositive.

CDR3: CASSDWDRYQPQHF. The DNA for the CDR3 is TGTGCCAGCAGCGACTGGGACAGATACCAGCCCCAGCATTTT. V usage is TRBV5-6 and J usage is TRBJ1-5; 7 bases align to TRBD1. Germline-derived CDR1 and CDR2 are SGHDT and YYEEEE. Trimming removed 4 bases from V and 7 bases from J; junction bases left unmatched: 8. This CDR3 is 14 amino acids long.

The J gene is TRBJ2-3, the V gene TRBV5-1; 12 bases agree with TRBD2. The germline V gene encodes CDR1 SGHRS and CDR2 YFSETQ. This CDR3 has 16 residues. V gave up 3 bases and J gave up 5 bases; unmatched junction bases: 7. The CDR3 sequence: CASSSSGLAGIDTQYF. CDR3 nucleotide sequence: TGCGCCAGCAGCTCGAGCGGACTAGCGGGAATAGATACGCAGTATTTT.

This clone was observed once. Here the CDR3 DNA reads TGTGCCAGCACCCTTTTACGACAGGACATCCAAGAGACCCAGTACTTC. Translated, it gives CASTLLRQDIQETQYF. J is TRBJ2-5 and V is TRBV7-3; D may be TRBD1 (6 bases). Germline V CDR1 and CDR2: SGHTA, FQGTGA. The V end lost 7 bases, the J end lost 1 base, and 19 bases lay between the germline ends. There are 16 residues in the CDR3.

The V call is TRBV2, the J call TRBJ1-3, with D maybe TRBD1 (5 bases). The CDR3 is 13 residues long. Trimming shortened V by 7 bases and J by 0 bases, and 7 bases separated the two germline ends. Germline V lookup: CDR1 SNHLY, CDR2 FYNNEI. Here the CDR3 reads CASTQGSGNTIYF. CDR3 sequence (DNA): TGTGCCAGCACTCAGGGCTCTGGAAACACCATATATTTT. The whole variable domain, filled in from reference TRBV2 and TRBJ1-3, reads EPEVTQTPSHQVTQMGQEVILRCVPISNHLYFYWYRQILGQKVEFLVSFYNNEISEKSEIFDDQFSVERPDGSNFTLKIRSTKLEDSAMYFCASTQGSGNTIYFGEGSWLTVV.

With respect to this clone: One end of the junction fails to match germline, which may point to a read error. The chain joins TRBV4-1 to TRBJ1-2; D gene uncertain. CDR1 is MGHRA and CDR2 is YSYEKL in the germline V gene. The CDR3 has 15 residues. CDR3 DNA sequence: TGCACCAGCAGCCAAGAGGCCAGCGCTAACTATGGCTACACCTTC. As protein: CTSSQEASANYGYTF.

V usage is TRBV11-2 and J usage is TRBJ2-1; 14 bases agree with TRBD2. V was clipped by 5 bases and J by 0 bases; unmatched bases: 9. Germline CDR1 SGHAT, CDR2 FQNNGV. The CDR3 is made up of 19 amino acids. The CDR3 spells CASSRRLAGGVGSYNEQFF. For the CDR3, the DNA is TGTGCCAGCAGCCGTAGACTAGCGGGAGGGGTTGGCTCCTACAATGAGCAGTTCTTC.

V usage is TRBV6-5 and J usage is TRBJ2-7; TRBD2 is a possible D gene (6 bases). Trimming took off 3 bases at V and 7 bases at J, with 16 bases between the two ends. The germline gives CDR1 MNHEY, CDR2 SVGAGI. CDR3 length: 14 residues. The CDR3 region has the DNA TGTGCCAGCAGTTATCGGGAGTCCTTGGGAGAGCAGTACTTC. This encodes CASSYRESLGEQYF.

The gene calls are TRBV9 and TRBJ2-6; TRBD2 matches 7 bases. This CDR3 region has 19 residues. V was clipped by 4 bases and J by 0 bases; unmatched bases: 13. In germline, CDR1 is SGDLS, CDR2 YYNGEE. The CDR3, as DNA: TGTGCCAGCAGCCCACTAGTGGCGGGAGATAGCTCTGGGGCCAACGTCCTGACTTTC. Protein: CASSPLVAGDSSGANVLTF.

The chain is built from TRBV30 and TRBJ2-3; a weak D match, TRBD2 (6 bases). The V end was cut by 2 bases, the J end by 2 bases, with 11 bases between. The CDR3 totals 14 residues. Looked up from germline, CDR1 is GTSNPN and CDR2 is SVGIG (reference sequence). The CDR3 protein is CAWSSLALTDTQYF. In DNA, the CDR3 is TGTGCCTGGAGTTCACTAGCTCTCACAGATACGCAGTATTTT.

This clone was found a few times. The chain recombines TRBV5-6 with TRBJ1-4; D perhaps matches TRBD1 (6 bases). The CDR3 has 15 amino acids. Per the germline V gene, CDR1 is SGHDT and CDR2 is YYEEEE. The V end was cut by 4 bases, the J end by 10 bases, with 20 bases between. CDR3 in amino acids: CASSVGQLSRGKLFF. The CDR3 DNA is TGTGCCAGCAGCGTTGGACAGCTTTCAAGGGGAAAACTGTTTTTT. The full variable domain, completed using reference TRBV5-6 and TRBJ1-4, is DAGVTQSPTHLIKTRGQQVTLRCSPKSGHDTVSWYQQALGQGPQFIFQYYEEEERQRGNFPDRFSGHQFPNYSSELNVNALLLGDSALYLCASSVGQLSRGKLFFGSGTQLSVL.

The rearrangement links TRBV28 to TRBJ1-5; possibly TRBD1 for D (5 bases). The CDR3 totals 14 residues. CDR1 MDHEN and CDR2 SYDVKM come from the germline V gene. The ends were cut back, 6 bases at V and 2 bases at J, with 11 bases in the middle. The CDR3 DNA follows: TGTGCCAGCAGAGAAGGGGCGGGCAATCAGCCCCAGCATTTT. Translated: CASREGAGNQPQHF.

J is TRBJ2-2 and V is TRBV7-9; weak D call: TRBD1 (6 bases). V was pared by 5 bases and J by 6 bases, with 13 bases between. The CDR3 is 14 amino acids. Germline loops: CDR1 SEHNR, CDR2 FQNEAQ (reference sequence). CDR3 in DNA: TGTGCCAGCAGCAAGGGGGAAATCGCCGGGGAGCTGTTTTTT. Translating gives CASSKGEIAGELFF.

This chain uses TRBV25-1 with TRBJ2-7, with TRBD2 matching 9 bases. The CDR3 is made up of 16 amino acids. V lost 6 bases to trimming and J lost 0 bases; unmatched junction nucleotides: 9. Germline V gene data show CDR1 as MGHDK and CDR2 as SYGVNS. Here the CDR3 reads CASRTPQTSGSYEQYV. The CDR3 coding sequence is TGTGCCAGCAGGACACCTCAGACTAGCGGCTCCTACGAGCAGTACGTC.

This sequence joins TRBV6-5 and TRBJ2-3, with D unresolved. The CDR3 is 13 residues long. Germline-derived CDR1 and CDR2 are MNHEY and SVGAGI. V lost 0 bases and J lost 2, with 3 bases in between. CDR3 sequence reads: CASSYSYTDTQYF. The CDR3 DNA reads TGTGCCAGCAGTTACTCTTACACAGATACGCAGTATTTT.